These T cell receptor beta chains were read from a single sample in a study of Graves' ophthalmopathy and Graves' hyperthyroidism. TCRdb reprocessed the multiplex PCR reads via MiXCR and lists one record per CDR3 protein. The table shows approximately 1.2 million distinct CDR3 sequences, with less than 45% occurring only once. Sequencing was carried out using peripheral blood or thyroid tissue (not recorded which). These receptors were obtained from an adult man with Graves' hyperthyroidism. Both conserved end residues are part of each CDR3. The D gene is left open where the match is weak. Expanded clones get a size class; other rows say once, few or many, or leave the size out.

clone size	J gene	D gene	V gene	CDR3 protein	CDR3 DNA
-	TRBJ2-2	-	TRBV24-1	CATSAQSTGELFF	TGTGCCACCAGTGCTCAGAGCACCGGGGAGCTGTTTTTT
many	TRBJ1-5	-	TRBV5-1	CASSSTGPEPQHF	TGCGCCAGCAGCTCTACAGGACCCGAGCCCCAGCATTTT
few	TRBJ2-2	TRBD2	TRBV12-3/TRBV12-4	CASMDSGRQSNTGELFF	TGTGCCAGCATGGATAGCGGGAGGCAGTCGAACACCGGGGAGCTGTTTTTT
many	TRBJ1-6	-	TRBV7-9	CASSLRRGDNSPLHF	TGTGCCAGCAGCTTACGGCGGGGGGATAATTCACCCCTCCACTTT
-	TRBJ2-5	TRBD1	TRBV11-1	CASRTDREHNEQYF	TGTGCCAGCAGGACGGACAGGGAGCACAATGAGCAGTACTTC
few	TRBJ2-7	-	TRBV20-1	CSAQTPDLWSYEQYF	TGCAGTGCCCAAACCCCAGATCTATGGTCCTACGAGCAGTACTTC
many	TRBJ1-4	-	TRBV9	CASSVGQGGEKLFF	TGTGCCAGCAGCGTCGGTCAGGGAGGTGAAAAACTGTTTTTT
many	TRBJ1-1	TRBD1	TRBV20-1	CSARWQGDTEAFF	TGCAGTGCTAGATGGCAGGGGGACACTGAAGCTTTCTTT
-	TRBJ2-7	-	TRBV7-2	CASRTTGQYEQYF	TGTGCCAGCCGTACGACAGGCCAATACGAGCAGTACTTC
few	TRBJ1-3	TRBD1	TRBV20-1	CSARDRGTGRPGNTIYF	TGCAGTGCTAGAGATCGGGGGACAGGGCGCCCTGGAAACACCATATATTTT
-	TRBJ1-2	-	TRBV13	CASSLGTQNYGYTF	TGTGCCAGCAGCTTAGGGACACAGAACTATGGCTACACCTTC
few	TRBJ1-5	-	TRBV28	CASSHAHYQPQHF	TGTGCCAGCAGCCACGCGCACTACCAGCCCCAGCATTTT
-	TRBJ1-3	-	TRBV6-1	CASTRAGNTIYF	TGTGCCAGCACTAGGGCTGGAAACACCATATATTTT
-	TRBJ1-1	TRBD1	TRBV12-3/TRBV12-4	CASSLVVGQGEGTEAFF	TGTGCCAGCAGTTTAGTTGTGGGACAGGGGGAGGGCACTGAAGCTTTCTTT
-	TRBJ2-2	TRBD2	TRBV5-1	CASTWSSGDTGELFF	TGCGCCAGCACTTGGTCTAGCGGGGACACCGGGGAGCTGTTTTTT
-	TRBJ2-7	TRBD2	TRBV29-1	CSVFGLAGPSEQYF	TGCAGCGTTTTTGGACTAGCGGGACCTAGCGAGCAGTACTTC
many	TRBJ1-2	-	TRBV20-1	CSASGQNYGYTF	TGCAGTGCTAGCGGACAGAACTATGGCTACACCTTC
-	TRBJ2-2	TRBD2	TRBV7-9	CASSFLAGRINTGELFF	TGTGCCAGCAGCTTTCTAGCGGGAAGAATTAACACCGGGGAGCTGTTTTTT
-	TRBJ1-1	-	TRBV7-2	CASSLGSTGEAFF	TGTGCCAGCAGCTTAGGGTCAACAGGTGAAGCTTTCTTT
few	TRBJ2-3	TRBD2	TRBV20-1	CSAPPASGGASDTQYF	TGCAGTGCCCCCCCTGCTAGCGGGGGCGCGTCGGATACGCAGTATTTT
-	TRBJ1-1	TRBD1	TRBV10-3	CAISLGPLQGARAFF	TGTGCCATCAGTTTAGGTCCCTTACAGGGGGCGCGCGCTTTCTTT
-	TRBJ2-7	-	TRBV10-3	CAISESTNSGDEQYF	TGTGCCATCAGTGAGTCGACGAACTCTGGGGACGAGCAGTACTTC
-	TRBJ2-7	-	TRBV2	CASSDGTGTEQYF	TGTGCCAGCAGTGACGGTACAGGGACCGAGCAGTACTTC
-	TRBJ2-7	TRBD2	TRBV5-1	CASSLSGTSVSYEQYF	TGCGCCAGCAGCTTGTCTGGGACTAGCGTGTCCTACGAGCAGTACTTC
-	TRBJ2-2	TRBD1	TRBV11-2	CASRRRTGEIGELFF	TGTGCCAGCAGACGAAGGACAGGGGAGATCGGGGAGCTGTTTTTT
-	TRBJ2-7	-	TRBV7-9	CASSREGQAYEQYF	TGTGCCAGCAGCCGTGAGGGGCAAGCCTACGAGCAGTACTTC
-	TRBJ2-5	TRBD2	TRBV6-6	CASSYPPGGQETQYF	TGTGCCAGCAGTTACCCTCCGGGGGGCCAAGAGACCCAGTACTTC
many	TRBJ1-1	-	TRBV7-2	CASSQMYTEAFF	TGTGCCAGCAGCCAGATGTACACTGAAGCTTTCTTT
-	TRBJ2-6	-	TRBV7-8	CASSYGGLSGANVLTF	TGTGCCAGCAGCTACGGGGGGCTTTCTGGGGCCAACGTCCTGACTTTC
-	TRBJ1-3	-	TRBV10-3	CAISESRMDSSGNTIYF	TGTGCCATCAGTGAGTCGAGAATGGACAGCTCTGGAAACACCATATATTTT
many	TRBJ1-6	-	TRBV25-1	CASRDRVYNSPLHF	TGTGCCAGCAGGGACAGAGTCTATAATTCACCCCTCCACTTT
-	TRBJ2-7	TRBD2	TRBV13	CASSSGGGEQYF	TGTGCCAGCAGCTCCGGGGGGGGCGAGCAGTACTTC
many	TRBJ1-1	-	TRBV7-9	CASSLTRQFTEAFF	TGTGCCAGCAGCTTAACTCGACAGTTCACTGAAGCTTTCTTT
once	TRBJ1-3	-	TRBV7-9	CASSLAGGEHYGYTIYF	TGTGCCAGCAGCTTAGCCGGAGGAGAGCACTATGGCTACACCATATATTTT
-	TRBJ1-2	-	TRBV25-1	CASSEFNRSYGYTF	TGTGCCAGCAGTGAATTCAACAGGAGCTATGGCTACACCTTC
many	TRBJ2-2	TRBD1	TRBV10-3	CAIKTGEITGELFF	TGTGCCATCAAAACAGGGGAAATCACCGGGGAGCTGTTTTTT
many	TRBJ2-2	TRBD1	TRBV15	CATSWGQTNTGELFF	TGTGCCACCAGCTGGGGACAGACGAACACCGGGGAGCTGTTTTTT
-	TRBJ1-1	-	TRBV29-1	CSVDEGGENTEAFF	TGCAGCGTTGACGAGGGTGGGGAGAACACTGAAGCTTTCTTT
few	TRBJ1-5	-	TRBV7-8	CASSVGRYRNQPQHF	TGTGCCAGCAGCGTCGGCAGGTACCGGAATCAGCCCCAGCATTTT
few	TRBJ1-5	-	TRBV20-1	CSARVGRVSNQPQHF	TGCAGTGCTAGAGTCGGTCGAGTTAGCAATCAGCCCCAGCATTTT
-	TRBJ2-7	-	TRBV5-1	CASRQTAVSYNEQYF	TGCGCCAGCAGGCAGACGGCGGTTTCCTACAATGAGCAGTACTTC
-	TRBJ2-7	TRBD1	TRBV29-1	CSVGGVGTGGYEQYF	TGCAGCGTTGGGGGCGTAGGGACAGGGGGTTACGAGCAGTACTTC
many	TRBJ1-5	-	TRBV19	CASSYQDDQPQHF	TGTGCCAGTAGTTATCAGGACGATCAGCCCCAGCATTTT
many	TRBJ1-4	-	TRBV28	CASSFSGEKLFF	TGTGCCAGCAGCTTTTCGGGTGAAAAACTGTTTTTT
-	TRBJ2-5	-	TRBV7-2	CASIEGWYQETQYF	TGTGCCAGCATCGAGGGATGGTACCAAGAGACCCAGTACTTC
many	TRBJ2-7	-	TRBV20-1	CSAAPRSYEQYF	TGCAGTGCTGCCCCCCGCTCCTACGAGCAGTACTTC
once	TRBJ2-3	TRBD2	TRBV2	CGSELAASTDTQYF	TGTGGCAGCGAACTAGCGGCGAGCACAGATACGCAGTATTTT
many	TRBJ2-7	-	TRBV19	CASEDTGSYEQYF	TGTGCCAGTGAGGATACGGGTTCCTACGAGCAGTACTTC
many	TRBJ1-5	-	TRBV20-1	CSARGGQPQHF	TGCAGTGCTAGAGGCGGTCAGCCCCAGCATTTT
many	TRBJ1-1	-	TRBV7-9	CASSPNYGPNTEAFF	TGTGCCAGCAGCCCCAATTACGGACCTAACACTGAAGCTTTCTTT
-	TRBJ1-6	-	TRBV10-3	CASSPMQGLGSPLHF	TGTGCCAGCAGTCCGATGCAGGGACTGGGGTCACCCCTCCACTTT
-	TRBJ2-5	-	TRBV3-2	CASSQRQATRTQYF	TGTGCCAGCAGCCAACGCCAGGCGACACGGACCCAGTACTTC
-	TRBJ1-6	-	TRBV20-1	CSASSGNSYNSPLHF	TGCAGTGCTAGTTCTGGGAACTCCTATAATTCACCCCTCCACTTT
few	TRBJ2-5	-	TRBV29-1	CSVAAGRQETQYF	TGCAGCGTAGCGGCGGGGCGCCAAGAGACCCAGTACTTC
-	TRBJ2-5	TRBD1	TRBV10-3	CASSPSDRAGLETQYF	TGTGCCAGCAGCCCCTCGGACAGGGCAGGTCTCGAGACCCAGTACTTC
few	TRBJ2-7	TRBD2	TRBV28	CASSSLAGGKYEQYF	TGTGCCAGCAGTTCCCTAGCGGGAGGCAAATACGAGCAGTACTTC